This note documents a single T cell receptor (beta chain) sequence. The entry originates in a study of blood T cell repertoires in COVID-19. Study-wide background: Acute and convalescent COVID-19 specimens originated in the United States, Italy and Spain. PBMCs, B-cell-depleted T cells, or T cells provided the cDNA or gDNA that made up the material.

V lost 6 bases, J lost 6 bases, and 17 bases lay in between. CDR3 length: 14 residues. The germline V gene has CDR1 ENHRY and CDR2 SYGVKD. Per the original data handling: The authors estimated nucleated cell counts from reference gene primer amplification. The table came from immunoSEQ multiplex PCR; TCRdb's copy has only in-frame clones and leaves some out. The V and J calls and the clone size are those of that table, but D and trimming were determined from the DNA. Seen here are some 150,000 clones, 70% to 90% observed once, and the top ten hold 0.85% to 1.2%. The specimen sequenced was peripheral blood. The TCR comes from a man aged 40-49 years with acute or convalescent COVID-19. The J gene is TRBJ1-2, the V gene TRBV10-3; D is possibly TRBD1 (6 bases). The CDR3, as DNA: TGTGCCATCAGCGGGGACACCGTTAATGATGGCTACACCTTC. Its translation: CAISGDTVNDGYTF.